The 18 T cell receptor beta chains below come from one sample, sequenced in a study of blood T cell repertoires in COVID-19. TCRdb's table, derived via immunoSEQ multiplex PCR, lists solely in-frame clones and lacks some. Among about 240,000 clones, about 90% were seen once, and the ten largest hold 2.5% to 3.5%. Source material: PBMCs or T cells enriched from blood (not recorded which). Every receptor here comes from a woman aged 40 to 49 with acute COVID-19.

The rearrangement links TRBV6-5 to TRBJ2-1, with TRBD2 matching 9 bases. Germline V lookup: CDR1 MNHEY, CDR2 SVGAGI. The CDR3 is 14 residues long. V was pared by 8 bases and J by 5 bases, with 7 bases of the junction left unmatched. The CDR3 is CASARGRGNNEQFF. The CDR3 DNA is TGTGCCAGCGCGCGCGGGAGGGGCAACAATGAGCAGTTCTTC.

This clone was detected once. The gene calls are TRBV21-1 and TRBJ1-1; the D call TRBD1 from the table was never checked on the DNA. TRBV21-1 is recorded as a pseudogene. The CDR3 extends over 14 amino acids. The CDR3 spells CASSKEEGAAEAFF. Here the CDR3 DNA reads TGTGCCAGCAGCAAAGAGGAGGGGGCGGCTGAAGCTTTCTTT.

As concerns this clone: The junction differs from germline at one of its ends, possibly a read error. The chain is built from TRBV5-1 and TRBJ1-1; TRBD1 matches 8 bases. Germline V gene sequence: CDR1 SGHRS, CDR2 YFSETQ. This CDR3 region has 18 residues. The CDR3 reads CASSLPDGRGRLKTEAFF. In DNA form, the CDR3 reads TGCGCCAGCAGCTTGCCCGACGGCAGGGGGCGATTGAAGACTGAAGCTTTCTTT. The whole variable domain, filled in from reference TRBV5-1 and TRBJ1-1, reads KAGVTQTPRYLIKTRGQQVTLSCSPISGHRSVSWYQQTPGQGLQFLFEYFSETQRNKGNFPGRFSGRQFSNSRSEMNVSTLELGDSALYLCASSLPDGRGRLKTEAFFGQGTRLTVV.

The J gene is TRBJ2-7, the V gene TRBV5-4, with D possibly matching TRBD1 (6 bases). The V end was cut by 4 bases, the J end by 0 bases, with 14 bases between. The germline gives CDR1 SGHNT, CDR2 YYREEE (reference sequence). This CDR3 spans 15 amino acids. The CDR3 DNA sequence: TGTGCCAGCAGCACATACGACAGGAGCTCCTACGAGCAGTACTTC. It codes for CASSTYDRSSYEQYF.

The chain uses TRBV11-3 and TRBJ2-6; 9 bases are a match to TRBD2. Unmatched junction bases numbered 1, after V lost 1 base and J lost 0 bases. This CDR3 is built from 17 residues. The V gene's germline CDR1 is SGHNT and CDR2 YENEEA. CDR3 in amino acids: CASSLGLAVSGANVLTF. The CDR3 DNA follows: TGTGCCAGCAGCTTAGGACTAGCGGTCTCTGGGGCCAACGTCCTGACTTTC. Filled out from reference TRBV11-3 and TRBJ2-6, the complete variable domain reads EAGVVQSPRYKIIEKKQPVAFWCNPISGHNTLYWYLQNLGQGPELLIRYENEEAVDDSQLPKDRFSAERLKGVDSTLKIQPAELGDSAVYLCASSLGLAVSGANVLTFGAGSRLTVL.

The J gene is TRBJ1-3, the V gene TRBV13; D call uncertain. The CDR3 contains 14 residues. The germline V gene encodes CDR1 PRHDT and CDR2 FYEKMQ (reference sequence). The V end was cut by 3 bases, the J end by 0 bases, with 6 bases between. The CDR3 here is CASSFSDSGNTIYF. CDR3 sequence (DNA): TGTGCCAGCAGCTTTAGCGACTCTGGAAACACCATATATTTT.

The V call is TRBV6-5, the J call TRBJ2-1, with 12 bases aligning to TRBD2. The CDR3 loop spans 15 amino acids. Trimming cost V 2 bases and J 4 bases; bases outside gene matches: 0. The germline gives CDR1 MNHEY, CDR2 SVGAGI. DNA for the CDR3: TGTGCCAGCAGTTACGGGACTAGCGGGTACAATGAGCAGTTCTTC. This sequence encodes CASSYGTSGYNEQFF.

The chain employs TRBV5-4 and TRBJ2-3, with 11 bases aligning to TRBD2. CDR1 and CDR2 from the germline V gene are SGHNT and YYREEE (reference sequence). With 5 bases clipped from V and 0 bases from J, the junction kept 5 bases outside the gene matches. The CDR3 length is 16 residues. The CDR3 region has the DNA TGTGCCAGCAGTCCACTAGCGGGAGATAGCACAGATACGCAGTATTTT. Amino acids: CASSPLAGDSTDTQYF. The whole variable domain, filled in from reference TRBV5-4 and TRBJ2-3, reads ETGVTQSPTHLIKTRGQQVTLRCSSQSGHNTVSWYQQALGQGPQFIFQYYREEENGRGNFPPRFSGLQFPNYSSELNVNALELDDSALYLCASSPLAGDSTDTQYFGPGTRLTVL.

V gene TRBV27 combines with J gene TRBJ2-1, with 8 nucleotides matching TRBD1. V shed 3 bases, J shed 10 bases, and the junction held 5 bases outside the gene matches. The germline V gene encodes CDR1 MNHEY and CDR2 SMNVEV (reference sequence). This CDR3 region has 13 residues. DNA of the CDR3: TGTGCCAGCAGTTTCAGGACAGGGAGAGAGCAGTTCTTC. Translated, it gives CASSFRTGREQFF.

The rearrangement links TRBV7-8 to TRBJ2-7; 7 bases are a match to TRBD2. Trimming cost V 3 bases and J 2 bases; bases outside gene matches: 10. The CDR3 is 16 amino acids. Germline assignment: CDR1 SGHVS and CDR2 FQNEAQ. This CDR3 reads CASSFSLKRGAYEQYF. The CDR3 DNA reads as TGTGCCAGCAGCTTTTCTCTTAAGCGGGGAGCCTACGAGCAGTACTTC.

The chain carries TRBV20-1 and TRBJ2-7, with D perhaps TRBD2 (5 bases). Trimming took 3 bases from V and 6 from J, leaving 21 bases between them. CDR3 length: 15 residues. Germline CDR1 DFQATT, CDR2 SNEGSKA (reference sequence). As DNA, the CDR3 is TGCAGTGCTAGTGCCATAGTGGGAGTGAGGCGCGAGCAGTACTTC. It specifies CSASAIVGVRREQYF.

The chain recombines TRBV21-1 with TRBJ2-7; TRBD1, as called in the table, went unchecked against the DNA. TRBV21-1 is a documented pseudogene. The CDR3 has 15 amino acids. The CDR3: CASSTAGTGTYEQYF. The CDR3 nucleotides read TGTGCCAGCAGCACAGCCGGGACAGGGACCTACGAGCAGTACTTC.

V usage is TRBV15 and J usage is TRBJ2-2; 9 bases fit TRBD2. The V gene's germline CDR1 is LNHNV and CDR2 YYDKDF (reference sequence). Trimming removed 0 bases from V and 4 bases from J; junction bases left unmatched: 6. This CDR3 comprises 17 residues. CDR3 DNA: TGTGCCACCAGCAGAGATCGAGGGACTAGCAGCACCGGGGAGCTGTTTTTT. It specifies CATSRDRGTSSTGELFF.

The chain combines TRBV24-1 with TRBJ2-1; 13 nucleotides line up with TRBD2. This CDR3 has 19 amino acids. The ends lost 3 bases at V and 5 bases at J; junction bases unmatched: 12. The germline V gene has CDR1 KGHDR and CDR2 SFDVKD. The CDR3: CATSDPQTSGRAGHNEQFF. DNA of the CDR3: TGTGCCACCAGTGATCCCCAAACTAGCGGGAGGGCCGGTCACAATGAGCAGTTCTTC.

This clone was counted between two and nine times. The V and J genes are TRBV18 and TRBJ2-3; 9 bases match TRBD1. J was trimmed by 0 bases and V by 6 bases; bases with no gene match: 10. CDR3 length: 17 residues. The germline V gene encodes CDR1 KGHSH and CDR2 LQKENI. The CDR3 spells CASSPPGQGGSTDTQYF. DNA of the CDR3: TGTGCCAGCTCCCCCCCGGGACAGGGCGGAAGCACAGATACGCAGTATTTT.

This clone was recorded once. The chain links TRBV7-6 to TRBJ1-5; tentative D call: TRBD1 (5 bases). The CDR3 contains 17 residues. Trimming took off 1 base at V and 2 bases at J, with 15 bases between the two ends. Germline V lookup: CDR1 SGHVS, CDR2 FNYEAQ. The CDR3, as DNA: TGTGCCAGCAGCTTAGGAGCAGGGCAGTGGGGCAATCAGCCCCAGCATTTT. It is translated as CASSLGAGQWGNQPQHF.

The J gene is TRBJ1-5, the V gene TRBV4-1; D might be TRBD1 (6 bases). V lost 1 base, J lost 0 bases, and 13 bases lay in between. The CDR3 length is 17 residues. The germline CDR1 and CDR2 sequences are MGHRA and YSYEKL. In DNA form, the CDR3 reads TGCGCCAGCAGCCAAGGGGCAGGGGATGATAGCAATCAGCCCCAGCATTTT. It encodes CASSQGAGDDSNQPQHF.

The J gene is TRBJ1-1, the V gene TRBV27, with 7 bases matching TRBD1. Germline values: CDR1 MNHEY, CDR2 SMNVEV (reference sequence). The junction had 16 bases not matched to a gene; V was cut back by 6 bases and J by 3 bases. The CDR3 runs 17 residues. The CDR3 DNA follows: TGTGCCAGCAGCCGCCGACCCCAAACAGGGGTGGACACTGAAGCTTTCTTT. Protein sequence: CASSRRPQTGVDTEAFF.